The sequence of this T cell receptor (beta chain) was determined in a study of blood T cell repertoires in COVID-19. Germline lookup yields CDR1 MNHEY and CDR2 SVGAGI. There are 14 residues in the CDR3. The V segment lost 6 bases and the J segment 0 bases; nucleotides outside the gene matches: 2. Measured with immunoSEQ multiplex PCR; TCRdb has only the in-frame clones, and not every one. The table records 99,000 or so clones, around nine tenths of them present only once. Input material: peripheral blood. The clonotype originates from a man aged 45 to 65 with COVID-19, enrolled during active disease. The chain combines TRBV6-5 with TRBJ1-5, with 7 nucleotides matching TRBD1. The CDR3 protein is CASSNRGSNQPQHF. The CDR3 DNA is TGTGCCAGCAGCAACAGGGGTAGCAATCAGCCCCAGCATTTT.